These T cell receptor beta chains were read from a single sample in a study of cytomegalovirus exposure and HLA in healthy donors. The data were produced by immunoSEQ multiplex PCR, yet TCRdb's version contains in-frame clones alone and is incomplete. The table shows 150,000 or so clones, with 77% occurring only once. Sequenced material: PBMCs. The receptors shown here come from a woman in her 30s in good health and CMV-seronegative. The CDR3 runs from the conserved cysteine through the conserved F or W. The D gene is left open where the match is weak. Size values are once, few and many counts, or a class for expanded clones, and some rows have none.

size: .; V: TRBV11-3; J: TRBJ2-1; D: TRBD1; DNA: TGTGCCAGCAGCCCCCAGGGGGAGTCAAATGAGCAGTTCTTC; CDR3: CASSPQGESNEQFF
size: .; V: TRBV5-1; J: TRBJ2-7; D: TRBD1; DNA: TGCGCCAGCAGCTTGGAGACAGGGGGGACCTACGAGCAGTACTTC; CDR3: CASSLETGGTYEQYF
size: .; V: TRBV29-1; J: TRBJ1-2; D: .; DNA: TGCAGCGTTGAAGATCAAGGGGGTAACTATGGCTACACCTTC; CDR3: CSVEDQGGNYGYTF
size: .; V: TRBV28; J: TRBJ2-1; D: .; DNA: TGTGCCAGCAGACGGACAGTACCACCCCGCGGGAATGAGCAGTTCTTC; CDR3: CASRRTVPPRGNEQFF
size: .; V: TRBV13; J: TRBJ2-7; D: .; DNA: TGTGCCAGCAGCTCGACAGGATACGAGCAGTACTTC; CDR3: CASSSTGYEQYF
size: .; V: TRBV7-9; J: TRBJ1-1; D: TRBD1; DNA: TGTGCCAGCAGCCCCGGGACAGTGAACACTGAAGCTTTCTTT; CDR3: CASSPGTVNTEAFF
size: .; V: TRBV7-2; J: TRBJ2-7; D: TRBD2; DNA: TGTGCCAGCAGGCGGACTAGCGTCGTCTACGAGCAGTACTTC; CDR3: CASRRTSVVYEQYF
size: .; V: TRBV10-3; J: TRBJ1-1; D: .; DNA: TGTGCCATCAGTGGACGGCGGACATTTAACACTGAAGCTTTCTTT; CDR3: CAISGRRTFNTEAFF
size: .; V: TRBV12-5; J: TRBJ2-7; D: TRBD1; DNA: TGTGCTAGTGGTTTGGTCCGGGGACAGGGCTCCACCTACGAGCAGTACTTC; CDR3: CASGLVRGQGSTYEQYF
size: .; V: TRBV7-2; J: TRBJ2-2; D: TRBD2; DNA: TGTGCCAGCAGCTTCGAGCGGGAGGGCGCGGACACCGGGGAGCTGTTTTTT; CDR3: CASSFEREGADTGELFF
size: once; V: TRBV28; J: TRBJ2-7; D: TRBD1; DNA: TGTGCCAGCAGTTCCCAAGAGGACAGGGGACACTTC; CDR3: CASSSQEDRGHF
size: .; V: TRBV30; J: TRBJ1-5; D: .; DNA: TGTGCCTGGAGTGTACGGGGAGGGCATTTAAATCAGCCCCAGCATTTT; CDR3: CAWSVRGGHLNQPQHF
size: .; V: TRBV28; J: TRBJ2-3; D: TRBD2; DNA: TGTGCCAGCAGTTCTCCGGGACTAGCGGGAGATAGGCCTAGCGATACGCAGTATTTT; CDR3: CASSSPGLAGDRPSDTQYF
size: .; V: TRBV7-2; J: TRBJ2-1; D: TRBD2; DNA: TGTGCCAGCAGCGGAGGTCCTAGCGGGAGGACCTACAATGAGCAGTTCTTC; CDR3: CASSGGPSGRTYNEQFF
size: .; V: TRBV5-1; J: TRBJ1-6; D: .; DNA: TGCGCCAGCAGCTTGGAAGCCGCCTCACCCCTCCACTTT; CDR3: CASSLEAASPLHF
size: .; V: TRBV30; J: TRBJ2-5; D: .; DNA: TGTGCCTGGAGTCCCCAGGGTGGGGAGACCCAGTACTTC; CDR3: CAWSPQGGETQYF
size: .; V: TRBV6-1; J: TRBJ2-3; D: TRBD1; DNA: TGTGCCAGCAGTGAAGGACAGGGATGGACAGATACGCAGTATTTT; CDR3: CASSEGQGWTDTQYF
size: .; V: TRBV27; J: TRBJ2-7; D: .; DNA: TGTGCCAGCAGCAGACAGGAAAACTACGAGCAGTACTTC; CDR3: CASSRQENYEQYF
size: .; V: TRBV6-1; J: TRBJ1-5; D: TRBD1; DNA: TGTGCCAGCCGGACAGGGGGGAATCAGCCCCAGCATTTT; CDR3: CASRTGGNQPQHF
size: .; V: TRBV27; J: TRBJ2-5; D: .; DNA: TGTGCCAGCAGTAGTTCGAGGGAAGAGACCCAGTACTTC; CDR3: CASSSSREETQYF
size: .; V: TRBV4-3; J: TRBJ2-3; D: TRBD2; DNA: TGCGCCAGCAGGAAGGGACTACCAAACACAGATACGCAGTATTTT; CDR3: CASRKGLPNTDTQYF
size: .; V: TRBV13; J: TRBJ2-7; D: TRBD1; DNA: TGTGCCAGCAGTTGGGACAGGGGCAACGAGCAGTACTTC; CDR3: CASSWDRGNEQYF
size: .; V: TRBV19; J: TRBJ1-1; D: .; DNA: TGTGCCGTTCGAGGCAGGGTCACTGAAGCTTTCTTT; CDR3: CAVRGRVTEAFF
size: .; V: TRBV19; J: TRBJ1-3; D: .; DNA: TGTGCCAGTAGTATCTCGGGAAACACCATATATTTT; CDR3: CASSISGNTIYF
size: .; V: TRBV4-3; J: TRBJ2-7; D: .; DNA: TGCGCCAGCAGCCAAGATCCCGGGACTCCTAGCTCCTACGAGCAGTACTTC; CDR3: CASSQDPGTPSSYEQYF
size: .; V: TRBV19; J: TRBJ2-7; D: TRBD2; DNA: TGTGCCAGTAGTATCCCGTCCGGACTAGCGGGGTACGAGCAGTACTTC; CDR3: CASSIPSGLAGYEQYF
size: once; V: TRBV21-1; J: TRBJ1-1; D: .; DNA: TGTGCCAGCAGCCTAAGGGGGCAATCAGGGGGCAATCCAATGAACACTGAAGCTTTCTTT; CDR3: CASSLRGQSGGNPMNTEAFF
size: .; V: TRBV19; J: TRBJ2-5; D: TRBD1; DNA: TGTGCCAGTAGTTTTGGTGTCAGGGGGCGCGAGACCCAGTACTTC; CDR3: CASSFGVRGRETQYF
size: .; V: TRBV27; J: TRBJ1-1; D: .; DNA: TGTGCCAGCAGTTTCCGCCAGGGGTTGAGGACTGAAGCTTTCTTT; CDR3: CASSFRQGLRTEAFF
size: .; V: TRBV5-1; J: TRBJ1-2; D: TRBD1; DNA: TGCGCCAGCAGCTTGGAGACCCCCGGACAGGGGAACTATGGCTACACCTTC; CDR3: CASSLETPGQGNYGYTF
size: .; V: TRBV6-1; J: TRBJ1-5; D: .; DNA: TGTGCCAGCAGTGTCGGAGGGGCTGGCAATCAGCCCCAGCATTTT; CDR3: CASSVGGAGNQPQHF
size: .; V: TRBV7-2; J: TRBJ2-3; D: .; DNA: TGTGCCAGCAGCTTCTCTCAGGGGAACGCAGATACGCAGTATTTT; CDR3: CASSFSQGNADTQYF
size: .; V: TRBV6-5; J: TRBJ1-1; D: .; DNA: TGTGCCAGCAGCCGGGGATCCGGTGGAAACACTGAAGCTTTCTTT; CDR3: CASSRGSGGNTEAFF
size: once; V: TRBV6-1; J: TRBJ2-1; D: .; DNA: TGTGCCAGCAGTAAACCCGACAGGGAGCAGTTCTTC; CDR3: CASSKPDREQFF
size: .; V: TRBV12-5; J: TRBJ1-1; D: TRBD1; DNA: TGTGCTAGTGCCCGGGACAGGGGCCACGAAGCTTTCTTT; CDR3: CASARDRGHEAFF
size: .; V: TRBV27; J: TRBJ1-2; D: TRBD1; DNA: TGTGCCAGCAGTTTGGGAACCGGGACAGGGAATCTTGGCTACACCTTC; CDR3: CASSLGTGTGNLGYTF
size: few; V: TRBV7-2; J: TRBJ1-1; D: TRBD1; DNA: TGTGCCAGCAGCCGTCAGGGGGGCACTGAAGCTTTCTTT; CDR3: CASSRQGGTEAFF
size: .; V: TRBV4-1; J: TRBJ2-7; D: TRBD2; DNA: TGCGCCAGCAGCCAACCGGGTAGCGGGGTTCCCGAGCAGTACTTC; CDR3: CASSQPGSGVPEQYF
size: few; V: TRBV4-1; J: TRBJ2-2; D: .; DNA: TGCGCCAGCAGCCAAGATCCTCGGGGGAACACCGGGGAGCTGTTTTTT; CDR3: CASSQDPRGNTGELFF
size: .; V: TRBV6-5; J: TRBJ1-2; D: TRBD1; DNA: TGTGCCAGCAGCCGGGGACAGGGGGCTAACTATGGCTACACCTTC; CDR3: CASSRGQGANYGYTF
size: .; V: TRBV27; J: TRBJ1-1; D: TRBD1; DNA: TGTGCCAGCACCCTCACGGGACAGTCGAACACTGAAGCTTTCTTT; CDR3: CASTLTGQSNTEAFF
size: few; V: TRBV28; J: TRBJ1-2; D: .; DNA: TGTGCCAGCAGTTTAAATACTGACTATGGCTACACCTTC; CDR3: CASSLNTDYGYTF
size: .; V: TRBV10-3; J: TRBJ1-3; D: TRBD1; DNA: TGTGCCATCAGTGAGTCAAGGGGGCCGGGGGTCTACACCATATATTTT; CDR3: CAISESRGPGVYTIYF
size: .; V: TRBV6-1; J: TRBJ1-4; D: TRBD1; DNA: TGTGCCAGCATGACAGGGGTTGAAAAACTGTTTTTT; CDR3: CASMTGVEKLFF
size: .; V: TRBV5-1; J: TRBJ2-7; D: .; DNA: TGCGCCAGCAGCTTGGGAGAGGCCGGAATTACCTACGAGCAGTACTTC; CDR3: CASSLGEAGITYEQYF
size: .; V: TRBV18; J: TRBJ1-4; D: .; DNA: TGTGCCAGCTCACGCGCCACGGCAGGCACTAATGAAAAACTGTTTTTT; CDR3: CASSRATAGTNEKLFF